Shown below are 28 T cell receptor beta chains from a single sample sequenced in a study of regulatory T cells in long-lasting Graves disease. Time point of the sample: persistent/refractory GD, antithyroid drugs over 5 years with positive TRAb. RNA from PBMCs was the source of the TCR library. TCR beta libraries were built with iRepertoire HTBI primers and Arm-PCR of CDR3 regions. One entry per CDR3 protein results from TCRdb running MiXCR on the multiplex PCR reads. The sample yields 400,000 or so distinct CDR3 sequences, 23% seen once. Sequencing was performed on peripheral blood mononuclear cells (PBMCs), taken when the disease was refractory, from a patient treated with antithyroid drugs. These receptors all come from a female donor with Graves disease.

This clonotype was seen repeatedly, ten times or more. The chain links TRBV28 to TRBJ2-4; the D call may be TRBD1 or TRBD2 (6 bases each). The CDR3 is 16 amino acids. Germline V gene lookup returns CDR1 MDHEN and CDR2 SYDVKM. V dropped 6 bases and J dropped 6 bases, with 21 bases sitting between them. The CDR3 protein is CASSSFLGGAGNIQYF. As DNA, the CDR3 is TGTGCCAGCAGCTCTTTTTTGGGGGGCGCGGGAAACATTCAGTACTTC.

There are many counts of this clonotype. This rearrangement joins TRBV28 to TRBJ1-2; D uncertain. The V end was cut by 8 bases, the J end by 8 bases, with 15 bases between. Looked up from germline, CDR1 is MDHEN and CDR2 is SYDVKM. The CDR3 spans 12 residues. This CDR3 is CASGSPLSGYTF. The CDR3 bases are TGTGCCAGCGGGTCTCCTCTATCCGGCTACACCTTC.

On this clonotype: This likely reflects a read error, since a far larger clone is one base away. The V and J genes are TRBV7-9 and TRBJ1-1, with a tentative D call TRBD1 (6 bases). The CDR3 is 15 residues long. The germline CDR1 and CDR2 sequences are SEHNR and FQNEAQ (reference sequence). The V gene lost 6 bases and the J gene lost 2 bases, with 16 bases spanning the gap. As DNA, the CDR3 is TGTGCCAGCAGGCGGATCTCAGGGGACAACACTGAAGCTTTCTTT. Amino acid sequence: CASRRISGDNTEAFF.

The CDR3 here is CASSPAGLGTSYEQYF. In DNA, the CDR3 is TGTGCCAGCAGTCCTGCAGGGTTGGGGACCTCCTACGAGCAGTACTTC. The chain is built from TRBV12-3 or TRBV12-4 and TRBJ2-7; D tentatively reads TRBD1 or TRBD2 (5 bases each). The CDR3 sequence is 16 residues long. The germline V and J ends were trimmed by 5 bases and 0 bases, with 17 bases remaining between them.

This clonotype was counted many times. V usage is TRBV20-1 and J usage is TRBJ2-5; D uncertain. The CDR3 length is 15 residues. Germline assignment: CDR1 DFQATT and CDR2 SNEGSKA (reference sequence). The ends were cut back, 2 bases at V and 5 bases at J, with 18 bases in the middle. CDR3 region: CSARSTTGYLETQYF. In DNA, the CDR3 is TGCAGTGCTAGATCAACCACGGGCTACCTCGAGACCCAGTACTTC.

J is TRBJ2-5 and V is TRBV20-1; 7 nucleotides match TRBD2. This CDR3 is built from 14 residues. CDR1 is DFQATT, CDR2 SNEGSKA, per germline (reference sequence). The ends lost 6 bases at V and 5 bases at J; junction bases unmatched: 12. CDR3 loop: CSAGSGLVGETQYF. In DNA, the CDR3 is TGCAGTGCGGGCTCCGGACTAGTCGGGGAGACCCAGTACTTC.

The chain employs TRBV7-2 and TRBJ1-6; a weak D match, TRBD1 (5 bases). This CDR3 is built from 15 residues. The germline V gene encodes CDR1 SGHTA and CDR2 FQGNSA. Between the trimmed V and J ends, which lost 5 bases and 6 bases, there was a span of 14 bases. The CDR3 DNA reads as TGTGCCAGCAGCCCGTACCGCGGGGGTAATTCACCCCTCCACTTT. It codes for CASSPYRGGNSPLHF.

This clonotype was observed a single time. The J gene is TRBJ2-3, the V gene TRBV29-1, with TRBD2 matching over 8 bases. CDR1 is SQVTM and CDR2 is ANQGSEA in the germline V gene. The trim removed 4 bases at V and 5 bases at J, leaving 8 bases unmatched. The CDR3 is 14 residues long. CDR3 sequence reads: CSVVWIAGRDTQYF. In nucleotides, the CDR3 is TGCAGCGTTGTTTGGATAGCGGGACGAGATACGCAGTATTTT.

This clonotype was seen a single time. The V and J genes are TRBV18 and TRBJ1-2; 8 nucleotides line up with TRBD1. With V trimmed by 3 bases and J by 5 bases, 14 bases remained unmatched. The germline CDR1 and CDR2 sequences are KGHSH and LQKENI. The CDR3 has 17 amino acids. The CDR3 here is CASSPGRTGPLGYGYTF. In nucleotides, the CDR3 is TGTGCCAGCTCACCGGGTAGGACAGGGCCGTTGGGATATGGCTACACCTTC.

This clonotype was seen at least ten times. Germline is not matched at one junction end, which may reflect a read error. The gene calls are TRBV12-3 or TRBV12-4 and TRBJ1-5; no clear D. The CDR3 is 14 residues long. CDR3 nucleotide sequence: TGTGCCAGCAGCTTAGCTGGTAGCAATCAGCCCCAGCATTTT. As protein: CASSLAGSNQPQHF.

The table lists this clonotype with many counts. The chain combines TRBV28 with TRBJ1-5; TRBD1 matches 7 bases. CDR1 and CDR2 (germline): MDHEN, SYDVKM. CDR3 length: 15 residues. With V trimmed by 4 bases and J by 4 bases, 7 bases remained unmatched. CDR3 residues: CASSSVTGMNQPQHF. The CDR3 region has the DNA TGTGCCAGCAGTTCTGTGACAGGGATGAATCAGCCCCAGCATTTT.

There are many counts of this clonotype. The V gene is TRBV7-3, the J gene TRBJ2-2; D is ambiguous. Trimming took off 1 base at V and 5 bases at J, with 11 bases between the two ends. The CDR3 runs to 15 residues. Germline V lookup: CDR1 SGHTA, CDR2 FQGTGA. The CDR3 nucleotides are TGTGCCAGCAGCTTAAACTCCTTGGGAACCGGGGAGCTGTTTTTT. As protein: CASSLNSLGTGELFF. Together with reference TRBV7-3 and TRBJ2-2, the CDR3 gives the full variable domain: GAGVSQTPSNKVTEKGKYVELRCDPISGHTALYWYRQSLGQGPEFLIYFQGTGAADDSGLPNDRFFAVRPEGSVSTLKIQRTERGDSAVYLCASSLNSLGTGELFFGEGSRLTVL.

CDR3 nucleotides: TGCGCCAGCAGCTTCGTAACGGGAGGCCAAGAGCGGTACTTC. Translating gives CASSFVTGGQERYF. The V and J genes are TRBV5-1 and TRBJ2-4; 7 nucleotides match TRBD2. CDR3 length equals 14 residues. With V trimmed by 2 bases and J by 15 bases, 14 bases remained unmatched. Germline assignment: CDR1 SGHRS and CDR2 YFSETQ.

This clonotype was found many times. This sequence joins TRBV6-5 and TRBJ2-7; D perhaps matches TRBD1 (6 bases). The germline V and J ends were trimmed by 2 bases and 3 bases, with 11 bases remaining between them. The CDR3 totals 14 residues. Germline CDR1 and CDR2: MNHEY and SVGAGI. The DNA for the CDR3 is TGTGCCAGCAGTTACCGAGGACAGCGCTACGAGCAGTACTTC. Translated: CASSYRGQRYEQYF.

There are a few counts of this clonotype. The chain recombines TRBV15 with TRBJ1-5; weak D call: TRBD1 (6 bases). The CDR3 is made up of 18 amino acids. From germline, CDR1 is LNHNV and CDR2 YYDKDF (reference sequence). The V gene lost 5 bases and the J gene lost 0 bases, with 20 bases spanning the gap. CDR3 region: CATSPAGTRPYSNQPQHF. CDR3 coding DNA: TGTGCCACCAGCCCAGCCGGGACACGACCTTATAGCAATCAGCCCCAGCATTTT.

This chain uses TRBV19 with TRBJ2-6, with D hard to call. Germline lookup yields CDR1 LNHDA and CDR2 SQIVND (reference sequence). The CDR3 is made up of 19 amino acids. Trimming took off 1 base at V and 0 bases at J, with 16 bases between the two ends. The CDR3, as DNA: TGTGCCAGTAGTATAGTATTTATCTCGCAGCTCTCTGGGGCCAACGTCCTGACTTTC. Translating it yields CASSIVFISQLSGANVLTF.

There are a few counts of this clonotype. This chain uses TRBV29-1 with TRBJ2-5; 7 bases align to TRBD1. Germline values: CDR1 SQVTM, CDR2 ANQGSEA. V lost 7 bases and J lost 5; bases outside the gene matches: 10. There are 13 residues in the CDR3. This CDR3 reads CSGTGFPPETQYF. CDR3 nucleotides: TGCAGCGGGACAGGTTTCCCTCCCGAGACCCAGTACTTC. Looking up the rest from reference TRBV29-1 and TRBJ2-5 gives the full variable domain: SAVISQKPSRDICQRGTSLTIQCQVDSQVTMMFWYRQQPGQSLTLIATANQGSEATYESGFVIDKFPISRPNLTFSTLTVSNMSPEDSSIYLCSGTGFPPETQYFGPGTRLLVL.

This clonotype has a count of ten or more. The CDR3 nucleotides are TGTGCCAGTAGGACAGGGGGAACGAACACTGAAGCTTTCTTT. Its translation is CASRTGGTNTEAFF. V is TRBV19 and J is TRBJ1-1; 9 bases match TRBD1. The CDR3 loop spans 14 amino acids. CDR1 LNHDA and CDR2 SQIVND come from the germline V gene (reference sequence). Trimming at V came to 6 bases and at J to 1 base, leaving 3 bases not matched to a gene.

In this sample, this clonotype turned up many times. This chain links TRBV20-1 with TRBJ1-1; no reliable D call. There are 11 residues in the CDR3. CDR1 DFQATT and CDR2 SNEGSKA come from the germline V gene (reference sequence). V was shortened by 1 base and J by 8 bases, with 8 bases between the two germline ends. The CDR3: CSARVVDEAFF. CDR3 DNA sequence: TGCAGTGCTAGAGTCGTCGACGAAGCTTTCTTT.

In its sample, this clonotype was seen a few times. The J gene is TRBJ2-6, the V gene TRBV6-1, with a possible D match to TRBD1 (6 bases). CDR1 is MNHNS, CDR2 SASEGT, per germline. The V and J ends lost 6 bases and 4 bases respectively, with 19 bases between them. This CDR3 has 17 residues. CDR3 sequence: CASRPRVTGHGANVLTF. For the CDR3, the DNA is TGTGCCAGCAGACCCCGCGTTACAGGGCACGGGGCCAACGTCCTGACTTTC.

This clonotype came up a few times. The chain is built from TRBV19 and TRBJ2-7, with D unresolved. The CDR3 extends over 14 amino acids. The V end lost 6 bases, the J end lost 0 bases, and 12 bases lay between the germline ends. The V gene's germline CDR1 is LNHDA and CDR2 SQIVND (reference sequence). CDR3 nucleotides: TGTGCCAGTAGGTCGGATACCAGCTCCTACGAGCAGTACTTC. Its translation: CASRSDTSSYEQYF.

This clonotype has more than one count but fewer than ten. The rearrangement joins TRBV19 to TRBJ1-1; D is unclear. This CDR3 contains 14 residues. Trimming took off 1 base at V and 1 base at J, with 7 bases between the two ends. CDR1 and CDR2 from the germline V gene are LNHDA and SQIVND (reference sequence). This CDR3 reads CASSIGGGNTEAFF. The CDR3 DNA follows: TGTGCCAGTAGTATAGGAGGAGGGAACACTGAAGCTTTCTTT.

This clonotype was counted a few times. This chain connects TRBV20-1 to TRBJ2-2, with TRBD2 as a possible D gene (6 bases). CDR1 and CDR2 from the germline V gene are DFQATT and SNEGSKA (reference sequence). The CDR3 has 14 residues. V was clipped by 3 bases and J by 5 bases, with 13 bases between them. The CDR3 is CSARVGGVTGELFF. CDR3 nucleotide sequence: TGCAGTGCTAGGGTTGGAGGGGTGACCGGGGAGCTGTTTTTT.

The J gene is TRBJ2-7, the V gene TRBV7-9, with TRBD1 identical over 9 bases. Germline trimming cut 0 bases from V and 6 bases from J; bases unmatched to any gene: 6. Germline V gene data show CDR1 as SEHNR and CDR2 as FQNEAQ (reference sequence). The CDR3 sequence is 15 residues long. This CDR3 reads CASSLAGTGKGEQYF. For the CDR3, the DNA is TGTGCCAGCAGCTTAGCCGGGACAGGGAAAGGCGAGCAGTACTTC.

This chain connects TRBV5-1 to TRBJ1-4; 10 bases are shared with TRBD1. The CDR3 has 16 residues. The J segment lost 7 bases and the V segment lost 0 bases, leaving 6 bases of the junction unmatched. Per germline, CDR1 SGHRS and CDR2 YFSETQ. The CDR3 region has the DNA TGCGCCAGCAGCTTGGAGAAGACAGGGGGCGGTGAAAAACTGTTTTTT. The encoded protein is CASSLEKTGGGEKLFF.

This clonotype showed up many times. The rearrangement uses TRBV6-1 and TRBJ2-7; 11 positions agree with TRBD2. The junction had 6 bases not matched to a gene; V was cut back by 5 bases and J by 6 bases. Germline-derived CDR1 and CDR2 are MNHNS and SASEGT. The CDR3 totals 14 residues. CDR3 residues: CASSLAGGLGEQYF. The CDR3 coding sequence is TGTGCCAGCAGTCTAGCGGGAGGACTAGGCGAGCAGTACTTC.

This clonotype was seen ten or more times. The rearrangement uses TRBV24-1 and TRBJ2-5; perhaps TRBD2 as D (6 bases). CDR1 is KGHDR and CDR2 is SFDVKD in the germline V gene. Trimming pared 3 bases from V and 1 base from J, leaving 11 bases between. CDR3 length: 15 residues. This CDR3 reads CATSDPGGIQETQYF. CDR3 in DNA: TGTGCCACCAGTGATCCCGGAGGGATCCAAGAGACCCAGTACTTC.

The CDR3 DNA follows: TGTGCCAGCGCTGAGGGGGAGTGGGTCAATGAGCAGTTCTTC. This codes for CASAEGEWVNEQFF. This chain joins TRBV9 and TRBJ2-1, with a possible D match to TRBD1 (6 bases). Germline-derived CDR1 and CDR2 are SGDLS and YYNGEE. The CDR3 spans 14 residues. V was clipped by 7 bases and J by 6 bases, with 17 bases between them.